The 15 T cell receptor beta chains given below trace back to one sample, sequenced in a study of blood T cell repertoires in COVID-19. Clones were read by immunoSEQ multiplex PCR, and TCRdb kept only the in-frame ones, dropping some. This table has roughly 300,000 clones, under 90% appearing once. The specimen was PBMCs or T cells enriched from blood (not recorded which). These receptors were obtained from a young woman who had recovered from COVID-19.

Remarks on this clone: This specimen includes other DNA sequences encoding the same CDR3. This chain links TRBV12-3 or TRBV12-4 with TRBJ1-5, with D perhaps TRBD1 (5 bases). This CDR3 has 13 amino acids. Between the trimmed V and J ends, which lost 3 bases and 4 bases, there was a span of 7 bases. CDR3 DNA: TGTGCCAGCAGTTTGGGGCAGAATCAGCCCCAGCATTTT. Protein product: CASSLGQNQPQHF.

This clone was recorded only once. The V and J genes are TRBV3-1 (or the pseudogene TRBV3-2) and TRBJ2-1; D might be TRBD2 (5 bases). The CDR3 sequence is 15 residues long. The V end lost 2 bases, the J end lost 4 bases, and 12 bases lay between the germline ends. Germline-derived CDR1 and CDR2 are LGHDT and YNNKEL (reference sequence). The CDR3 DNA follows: TGTGCCAGCAGCCAACACGAGACTAAGTACAATGAGCAGTTCTTC. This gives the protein CASSQHETKYNEQFF.

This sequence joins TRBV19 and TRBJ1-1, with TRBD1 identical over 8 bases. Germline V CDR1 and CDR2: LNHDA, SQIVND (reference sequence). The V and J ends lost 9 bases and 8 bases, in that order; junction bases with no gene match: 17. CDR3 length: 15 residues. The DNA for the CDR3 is TGTGCCAGCGAAATAGGTAGGACAGGGTATCCCGAAGCTTTCTTT. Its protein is CASEIGRTGYPEAFF.

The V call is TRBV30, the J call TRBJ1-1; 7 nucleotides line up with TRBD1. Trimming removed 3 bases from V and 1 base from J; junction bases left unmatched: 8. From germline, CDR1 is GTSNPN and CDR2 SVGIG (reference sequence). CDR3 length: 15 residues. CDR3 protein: CAWRAQGIGNTEAFF. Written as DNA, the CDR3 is TGTGCCTGGAGAGCACAGGGGATTGGGAACACTGAAGCTTTCTTT.

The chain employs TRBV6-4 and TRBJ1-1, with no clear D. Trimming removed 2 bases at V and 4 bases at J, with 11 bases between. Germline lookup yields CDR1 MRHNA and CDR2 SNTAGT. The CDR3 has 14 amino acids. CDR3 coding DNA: TGTGCCAGCAGTGACCAACCTGAGGGCACTGAAGCTTTCTTT. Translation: CASSDQPEGTEAFF.

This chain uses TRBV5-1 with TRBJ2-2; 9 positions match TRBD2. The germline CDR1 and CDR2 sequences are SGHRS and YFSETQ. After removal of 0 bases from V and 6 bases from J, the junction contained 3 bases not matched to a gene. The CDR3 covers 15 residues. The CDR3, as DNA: TGCGCCAGCAGCTTGGGGTCTAGCGGGGCCGGGGAGCTGTTTTTT. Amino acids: CASSLGSSGAGELFF.

The CDR3 DNA reads TGCGCCAGCAGAAGATCGGGTGGAAACACCATATATTTT. This encodes CASRRSGGNTIYF. The gene calls are TRBV5-1 and TRBJ1-3; no definite D call. The CDR3 sequence is 13 residues long. Germline-derived CDR1 and CDR2 are SGHRS and YFSETQ. V was cut by 5 bases and J by 3 bases, with 9 bases left in between.

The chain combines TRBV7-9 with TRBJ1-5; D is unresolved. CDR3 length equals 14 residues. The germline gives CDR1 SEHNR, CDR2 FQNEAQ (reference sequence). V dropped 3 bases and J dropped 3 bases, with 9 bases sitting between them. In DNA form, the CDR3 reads TGTGCCAGCAGCTTGGGTACAGTCAATCAGCCCCAGCATTTT. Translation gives CASSLGTVNQPQHF.

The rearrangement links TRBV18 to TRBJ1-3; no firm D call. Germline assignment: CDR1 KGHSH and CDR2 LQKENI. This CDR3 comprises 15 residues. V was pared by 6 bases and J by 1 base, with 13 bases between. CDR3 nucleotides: TGTGCCAGCTCCCCGAGTAGAGGTTCTGGAAACACCATATATTTT. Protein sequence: CASSPSRGSGNTIYF.

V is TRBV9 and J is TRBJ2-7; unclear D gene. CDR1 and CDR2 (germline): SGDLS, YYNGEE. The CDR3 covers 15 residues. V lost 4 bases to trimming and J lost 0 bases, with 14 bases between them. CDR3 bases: TGTGCCAGCAGCCCCGATCCCCACACCTCCTACGAGCAGTACTTC. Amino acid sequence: CASSPDPHTSYEQYF.

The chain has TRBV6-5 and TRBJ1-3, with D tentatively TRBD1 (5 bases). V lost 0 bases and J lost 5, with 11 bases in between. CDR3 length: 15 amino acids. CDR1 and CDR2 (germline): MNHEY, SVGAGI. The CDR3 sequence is CASSYSGRTRNTIYF. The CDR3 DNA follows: TGTGCCAGCAGTTACTCTGGCAGGACAAGAAACACCATATATTTT.

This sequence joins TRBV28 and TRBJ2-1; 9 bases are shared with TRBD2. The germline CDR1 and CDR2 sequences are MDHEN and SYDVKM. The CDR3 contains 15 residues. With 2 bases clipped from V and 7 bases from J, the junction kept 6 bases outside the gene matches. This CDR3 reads CASSLAGGKHNEQFF. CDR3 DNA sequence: TGTGCCAGCAGTTTAGCGGGAGGGAAACATAATGAGCAGTTCTTC.

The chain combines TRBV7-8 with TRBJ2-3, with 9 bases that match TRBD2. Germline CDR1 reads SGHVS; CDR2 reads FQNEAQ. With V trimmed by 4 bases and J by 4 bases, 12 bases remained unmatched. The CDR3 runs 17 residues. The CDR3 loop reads CASSYLSLSGSPDTQYF. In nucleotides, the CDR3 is TGTGCCAGCAGCTACCTTTCGCTTAGCGGGAGCCCAGATACGCAGTATTTT.

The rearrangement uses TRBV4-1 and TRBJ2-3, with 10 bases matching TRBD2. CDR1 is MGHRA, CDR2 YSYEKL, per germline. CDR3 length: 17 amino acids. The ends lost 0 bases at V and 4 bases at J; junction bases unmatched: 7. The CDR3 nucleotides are TGCGCCAGCAGCCAAGATTTCAGCGGGGGGGGGCCAGATACGCAGTATTTT. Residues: CASSQDFSGGGPDTQYF.

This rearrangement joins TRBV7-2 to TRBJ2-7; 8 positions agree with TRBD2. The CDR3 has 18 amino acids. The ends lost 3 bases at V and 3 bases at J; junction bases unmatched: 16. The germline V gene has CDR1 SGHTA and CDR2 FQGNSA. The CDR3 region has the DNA TGTGCCAGCAGCTTCCCCCGGAGCGGGAGTCCATGGGACTACGAGCAGTACTTC. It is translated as CASSFPRSGSPWDYEQYF.